A single sample gave rise to the 15 T cell receptor beta chains below, sequenced in a study of spatial heterogeneity in lung cancer. MiXCR, run by TCRdb on the 5' RACE reads, gives a single entry per CDR3 protein. The data show 12,000 or so distinct CDR3 sequences, with approximately 14% seen just once and approximately 2.4% held by the top ten. The time point denotes: sample taken at primary tumor resection. Unsorted samples of tumor, nontumor lung or frozen PBMC had their whole RNA sequenced. The input for sequencing was PBMCs, taken at surgery. The receptors derive from a female donor with early-stage non-small cell lung cancer.

The chain couples TRBV29-1 to TRBJ1-1; D is unclear. Germline values: CDR1 SQVTM, CDR2 ANQGSEA. This CDR3 is built from 11 residues. V lost 7 bases and J lost 2, with 8 bases in between. Here the CDR3 DNA reads TGCAGCGCCGGCCATAACACTGAAGCTTTCTTT. This gives the protein CSAGHNTEAFF.

This clonotype was recorded many times. This CDR3 is missing its conserved last phenylalanine or tryptophan, likely due to a read error. The chain combines TRBV6-5 with TRBJ1-2, with D maybe TRBD1 (5 bases). V dropped 2 bases and J dropped 4 bases, with 11 bases sitting between them. Germline V lookup: CDR1 MNHEY, CDR2 SVGAGI. This CDR3 is built from 14 residues. This CDR3 is CASSYGQGLYGYTS. In DNA form, the CDR3 reads TGTGCCAGCAGTTACGGGCAGGGTCTCTATGGCTACACCTCC.

This clonotype was seen at least ten times. The rearrangement links TRBV5-7 to TRBJ2-7; possibly TRBD1 or TRBD2 for D (5 bases each). TRBV5-7 is treated as an ORF (open reading frame) with a function not yet certain. V lost 1 base, J lost 0 bases, and 11 bases lay in between. The CDR3 spans 15 residues. CDR3 nucleotide sequence: TGTGCCAGCAGCTTGTGGGGACCCCTCTCCTACGAGCAGTACTTC. Residues: CASSLWGPLSYEQYF.

A note on this clonotype: This could be a read error, since a much larger clone is one nucleotide away. The chain links TRBV7-9 to TRBJ1-1; maybe TRBD1 (5 bases). Germline V gene data show CDR1 as SEHNR and CDR2 as FQNEAQ (reference sequence). Trimming pared 4 bases from V and 14 bases from J, leaving 17 bases between. The CDR3 spans 12 residues. The CDR3 reads CASSWGLGMSFF. The CDR3 DNA reads as TGTGCCAGCAGCTGGGGACTGGGAATGTCGTTCTTT.

V and J are TRBV23-1 and TRBJ2-2; D gene ambiguous. TRBV23-1 is known as an ORF, though its function is uncertain. This CDR3 is 14 amino acids long. Trimming took 7 bases from V and 1 from J, leaving 10 bases between them. CDR3 residues: CASTPPGNTGELFF. The CDR3, as DNA: TGCGCCAGCACCCCCCCCGGGAACACCGGGGAGCTGTTTTTT.

The chain links TRBV11-3 to TRBJ2-1; no clear D. This CDR3 contains 13 residues. Germline V CDR1 and CDR2: SGHNT, YENEEA. V gave up 1 base and J gave up 6 bases, with 7 bases separating them. CDR3 amino acids: CASSLGTGNEQFF. The DNA for the CDR3 is TGTGCCAGCAGCTTAGGAACGGGCAATGAGCAGTTCTTC.

This clonotype was found many times. This chain connects TRBV2 to TRBJ2-4, with D perhaps matching TRBD2 (6 bases). V was cut by 8 bases and J by 9 bases, with 20 bases left in between. The CDR3 runs to 14 residues. Germline loops: CDR1 SNHLY, CDR2 FYNNEI. DNA for the CDR3: TGTGCCAGCGGCGGAGGGACGGTGTTTGGCATTCAGTACTTC. Translating gives CASGGGTVFGIQYF. The full variable domain, completed using reference TRBV2 and TRBJ2-4, is EPEVTQTPSHQVTQMGQEVILRCVPISNHLYFYWYRQILGQKVEFLVSFYNNEISEKSEIFDDQFSVERPDGSNFTLKIRSTKLEDSAMYFCASGGGTVFGIQYFGAGTRLSVL.

This clonotype was recorded at least ten times. V and J are TRBV3-1 and TRBJ1-2, with D possibly being TRBD1 (5 bases). The ends were cut back, 1 base at V and 7 bases at J, with 13 bases in the middle. The germline CDR1 and CDR2 sequences are LGHDT and YNNKEL (reference sequence). The CDR3 runs to 14 residues. CDR3 amino acids: CASSQGHQTAGYTF. The CDR3 nucleotides read TGTGCCAGCAGCCAAGGGCACCAGACAGCTGGCTACACCTTC. The full variable domain, in which reference TRBV3-1 and TRBJ1-2 provide the parts outside the CDR3, is DTAVSQTPKYLVTQMGNDKSIKCEQNLGHDTMYWYKQDSKKFLKIMFSYNNKELIINETVPNRFSPKSPDKAHLNLHINSLELGDSAVYFCASSQGHQTAGYTFGSGTRLTVV.

This clonotype has a count of ten or more. The chain combines TRBV2 with TRBJ2-2; 7 bases are shared with TRBD1. The germline V gene has CDR1 SNHLY and CDR2 FYNNEI. V was clipped by 6 bases and J by 9 bases; unmatched bases: 13. The CDR3 runs to 15 residues. DNA for the CDR3: TGTGCCAGCAGCGCCCGGGACAGACTTTCGCGGGAGCTGTTTTTT. It yields the protein CASSARDRLSRELFF.

This clonotype was counted at least ten times. The CDR3 DNA sequence: TGCAGTGCTAGGGGTTTGGCTAGCGGGGGGGCCTACAATGAGCAGTTCTTC. It codes for CSARGLASGGAYNEQFF. V is TRBV20-1 and J is TRBJ2-1; 12 bases map to TRBD2. The CDR3 has 17 residues. J lost 2 bases, V lost 3 bases, and 8 bases had no gene match. Germline V gene data show CDR1 as DFQATT and CDR2 as SNEGSKA (reference sequence).

This clonotype is categorized as medium-sized (0.01 to 0.1%). The chain combines TRBV7-8 with TRBJ2-5, with 11 bases fitting TRBD1. This CDR3 region has 17 residues. Germline assignment: CDR1 SGHVS and CDR2 FQNEAQ. With 1 base clipped from V and 5 bases from J, the junction kept 9 bases outside the gene matches. The CDR3 sequence: CASSLGTGTGGYETQYF. In DNA, the CDR3 is TGTGCCAGCAGCTTAGGGACCGGGACAGGGGGTTACGAGACCCAGTACTTC.

The CDR3 sequence is CASSLGGGSGLAGYNEQFF. The CDR3 region has the DNA TGCGCCAGCAGCTTGGGGGGAGGCTCTGGACTAGCGGGGTACAATGAGCAGTTCTTC. The chain has TRBV5-1 and TRBJ2-1, with 12 bases aligning to TRBD2. The CDR3 totals 19 residues. Looked up from germline, CDR1 is SGHRS and CDR2 is YFSETQ. V shed 0 bases and J 4 bases; nucleotides not matched to a gene: 11. The full variable domain, completed using reference TRBV5-1 and TRBJ2-1, is KAGVTQTPRYLIKTRGQQVTLSCSPISGHRSVSWYQQTPGQGLQFLFEYFSETQRNKGNFPGRFSGRQFSNSRSEMNVSTLELGDSALYLCASSLGGGSGLAGYNEQFFGPGTRLTVL.

This clonotype was counted many times. The chain combines TRBV18 with TRBJ2-3; D unresolved. The CDR3 consists of 15 residues. Trimming took off 6 bases at V and 2 bases at J, with 15 bases between the two ends. Germline CDR1 KGHSH, CDR2 LQKENI. The CDR3 is CASSPSPDHTDTQYF. Written as DNA, the CDR3 is TGTGCCAGCTCCCCATCTCCGGATCACACAGATACGCAGTATTTT.

This clonotype was recorded at least ten times. This rearrangement joins TRBV4-3 to TRBJ2-2; maybe TRBD2 (6 bases). V shed 3 bases and J shed 6 bases, with 11 bases lying between them. This CDR3 comprises 14 residues. Germline CDR1 reads LGHNA; CDR2 reads YSLEER. The CDR3 DNA reads as TGCGCCAGCAGCCAGGGGACTTTTCCCGGGGAGCTGTTTTTT. It codes for CASSQGTFPGELFF.

This clonotype was counted at least ten times. The chain's CDR3 is CASSHPTGPEQYF. The CDR3 DNA is TGCGCCAGCAGTCACCCGACAGGGCCCGAGCAGTACTTC. The genes are TRBV23-1 and TRBJ2-7; 7 nucleotides match TRBD1. Being an ORF, TRBV23-1 has a function that is uncertain. Trimming took 3 bases from V and 6 from J; bases not matched to a gene: 5. CDR3 length equals 13 residues.